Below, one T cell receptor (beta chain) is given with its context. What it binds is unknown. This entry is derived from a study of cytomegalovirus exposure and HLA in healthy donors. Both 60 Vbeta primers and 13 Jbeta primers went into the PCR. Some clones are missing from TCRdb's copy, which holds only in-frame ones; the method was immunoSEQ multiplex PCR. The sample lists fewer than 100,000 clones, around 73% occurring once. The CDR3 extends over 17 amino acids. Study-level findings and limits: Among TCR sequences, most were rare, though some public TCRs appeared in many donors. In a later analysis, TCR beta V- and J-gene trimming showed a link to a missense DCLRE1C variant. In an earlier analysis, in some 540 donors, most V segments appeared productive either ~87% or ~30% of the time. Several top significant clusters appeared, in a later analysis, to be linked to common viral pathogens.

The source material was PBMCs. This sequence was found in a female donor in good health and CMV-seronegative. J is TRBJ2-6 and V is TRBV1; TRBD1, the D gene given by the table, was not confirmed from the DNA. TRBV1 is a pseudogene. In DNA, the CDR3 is TGCACCAGCAGCCAACGTACAGGGTTCCCTGGGGCCAACGTCCTGACTTTC. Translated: CTSSQRTGFPGANVLTF.